Below, 6 T cell receptor beta chains from the same sample are listed, as sequenced in a study of blood T cell repertoires in COVID-19. Measured with immunoSEQ multiplex PCR; TCRdb has only the in-frame clones, and not every one. Among 300,000 to 350,000 clones, about 87% were seen once, and the ten largest hold 1.5% to 2%. The specimen was peripheral blood. The receptors derive from a woman younger than 45 with COVID-19, enrolled during active disease.

The V and J genes are TRBV7-8 and TRBJ1-5, with 8 bases aligning to TRBD1. V lost 4 bases and J lost 6; bases outside the gene matches: 8. The CDR3 covers 15 residues. Germline V lookup: CDR1 SGHVS, CDR2 FQNEAQ. The CDR3 sequence is CASSYQGARRQPQHF. The DNA for the CDR3 is TGTGCCAGCAGCTACCAGGGGGCTCGTCGTCAGCCCCAGCATTTT.

The chain links TRBV10-3 to TRBJ2-3, with TRBD2 matching over 8 bases. CDR3 length: 13 residues. Germline CDR1 is ENHRY and CDR2 is SYGVKD. V lost 5 bases to trimming and J lost 9 bases; unmatched junction nucleotides: 7. The CDR3 nucleotides read TGTGCCATCAGTCGCGCGGGGGGCGGGACGCAGTATTTT. Translation gives CAISRAGGGTQYF.

The V and J genes are TRBV30 and TRBJ1-6; D gene unclear. Germline V gives CDR1 GTSNPN, CDR2 SVGIG (reference sequence). CDR3 length: 14 amino acids. Trimming left V 2 bases short and J 8 bases short, with 13 bases between. The chain's CDR3 is CAWSSRAADSPLHF. The CDR3 nucleotides are TGTGCCTGGAGTTCCCGGGCAGCGGATTCACCCCTCCACTTT.

The CDR3, as DNA: TGTGCCAGCAGGTCGGAGAACTATGGCTACACCTTC. It is translated as CASRSENYGYTF. The V call is TRBV3-1 (or the pseudogene TRBV3-2), the J call TRBJ1-2; no reliable D call. The V gene's germline CDR1 is LGHDT and CDR2 YNNKEL (reference sequence). Deletions cut 6 bases from V and 2 bases from J, with 7 bases between. This CDR3 has 12 residues.

The chain has TRBV12-3 or TRBV12-4 and TRBJ2-2, with unresolved D. The CDR3 covers 13 residues. V lost 5 bases to trimming and J lost 9 bases, with 13 bases between them. CDR3 in DNA: TGTGCCAGCAGTCACCTTGAGGTACGGGAGCTGTTTTTT. Protein sequence: CASSHLEVRELFF.

This chain joins TRBV9 and TRBJ2-5; 10 bases are shared with TRBD2. V trimming: 0 bases; J trimming: 5 bases; junction bases outside the gene matches: 7. This CDR3 is built from 16 residues. Germline CDR1 and CDR2: SGDLS and YYNGEE. CDR3: CASSVEAGGPGETQYF. DNA for the CDR3: TGTGCCAGCAGCGTAGAAGCGGGGGGGCCAGGGGAGACCCAGTACTTC.